The TCR beta chain under discussion was sequenced for a study of blood T cells in healthy people across ages. PCR was performed a second time for roughly 7 to 11 cycles using a sample-barcoded 5' primer and a J-beta primer mix. Tags on each cDNA molecule came from a template-switch adaptor with 12 random nucleotides. Each CDR3 protein gets one entry after TCRdb re-called the 5' RACE reads with MiXCR. The table shows some 790,000 distinct CDR3 sequences, with under 35% occurring only once. This clonotype was seen ten or more times. The germline gives CDR1 MDHEN, CDR2 SYDVKM. This CDR3 is 17 amino acids long. V was shortened by 5 bases and J by 3 bases, with 22 bases between the two germline ends.

The specimen was blood. This chain links TRBV28 with TRBJ2-5; maybe TRBD1 (5 bases). The TCR comes from a woman of 80 years or more in good health. The CDR3 DNA is TGTGCCAGCAGTCCACCATCCGAGGTGGTCAGGGAAGAGACCCAGTACTTC. This encodes CASSPPSEVVREETQYF.